The clone carrying this T cell receptor (beta chain) was seen more than once but under ten times. The antigen is undetermined. Using its own MiXCR run on the 5' RACE reads, TCRdb lists one record per CDR3 protein. Found here are under 550,000 distinct CDR3 sequences, around 26% of them singletons; the top ten hold about 1%. This sample is drawn from a study of CD8 T cells in ankylosing spondylitis. General study results and limits: Several highly homologous variants made up a TCR beta motif, and this motif appeared characteristic of ankylosing spondylitis blood.

The CDR3 runs 15 residues. The germline V gene encodes CDR1 SQVTM and CDR2 ANQGSEA. Trimming took off 6 bases at V and 4 bases at J, with 19 bases between the two ends. The TCR sequence derives from a male donor with ankylosing spondylitis. Sequenced material: blood, either unsorted or a sorted T cell fraction (not recorded which). V and J are TRBV29-1 and TRBJ2-1; the D is unclear. The CDR3 region is CSVKAPRVGYNEQFF. In DNA, the CDR3 is TGCAGCGTCAAAGCCCCTAGAGTCGGTTACAATGAGCAGTTCTTC.